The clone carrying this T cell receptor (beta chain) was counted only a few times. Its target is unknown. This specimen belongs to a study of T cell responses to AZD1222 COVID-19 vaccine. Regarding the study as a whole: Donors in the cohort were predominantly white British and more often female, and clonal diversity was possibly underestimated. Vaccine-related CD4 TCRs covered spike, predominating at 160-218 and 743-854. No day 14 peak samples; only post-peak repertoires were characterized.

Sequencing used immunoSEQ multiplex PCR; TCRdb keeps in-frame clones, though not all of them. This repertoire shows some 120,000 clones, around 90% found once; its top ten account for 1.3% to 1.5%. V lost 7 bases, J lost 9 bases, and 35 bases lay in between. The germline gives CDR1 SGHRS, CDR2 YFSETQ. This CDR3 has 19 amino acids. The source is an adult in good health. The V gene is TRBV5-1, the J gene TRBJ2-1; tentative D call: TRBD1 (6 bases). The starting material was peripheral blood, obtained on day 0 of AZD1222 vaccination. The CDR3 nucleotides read TGCGCCAGCCGAACCCATAACGCCCCCCCAGGGGCGCCTAGGGGTGAGCAGTTCTTC. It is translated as CASRTHNAPPGAPRGEQFF.